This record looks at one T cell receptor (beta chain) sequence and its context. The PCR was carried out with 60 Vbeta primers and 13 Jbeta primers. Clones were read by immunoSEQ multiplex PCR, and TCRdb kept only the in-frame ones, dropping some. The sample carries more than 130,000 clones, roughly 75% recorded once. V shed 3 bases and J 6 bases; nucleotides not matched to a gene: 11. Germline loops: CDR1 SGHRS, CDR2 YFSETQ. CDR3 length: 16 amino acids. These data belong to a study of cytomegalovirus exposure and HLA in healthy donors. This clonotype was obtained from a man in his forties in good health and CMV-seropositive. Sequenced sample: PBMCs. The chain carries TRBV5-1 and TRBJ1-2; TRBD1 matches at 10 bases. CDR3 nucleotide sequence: TGCGCCAGCAGCTGGGGGGACCGACAGGGGGCGAATGGCTACACCTTC. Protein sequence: CASSWGDRQGANGYTF.